This entry lists 28 T cell receptor beta chains sequenced from one sample in a study of shared clonotypes between healthy human individuals. TCRdb's copy holds only in-frame clones and misses some; the assay was immunoSEQ multiplex PCR. The sample contains fewer than 3 million clones, just under 95% of which appear only once. Sequencing input: naive CD4+ T cells from PBMCs. The subset denotes: CD45RA+ positively selected. These receptors all stem from a man younger than 35 in good health. Some clones in this sample may be carry-over from other donors' samples.

The chain joins TRBV6-5 to TRBJ2-5; D is undetermined. V was shortened by 7 bases and J by 4 bases, with 10 bases between the two germline ends. Looked up from germline, CDR1 is MNHEY and CDR2 is SVGAGI. This CDR3 is 12 amino acids long. The CDR3 loop is CASTRMGETQYF. CDR3 DNA sequence: TGTGCCAGCACCAGGATGGGAGAGACCCAGTACTTC.

The chain employs TRBV28 and TRBJ2-6; no reliable D call. The V end lost 7 bases, the J end lost 0 bases, and 4 bases lay between the germline ends. The germline gives CDR1 MDHEN, CDR2 SYDVKM. CDR3 size: 13 residues. The CDR3 DNA reads as TGTGCCAGCACCATCTCTGGGGCCAACGTCCTGACTTTC. Its translation is CASTISGANVLTF.

The J gene is TRBJ1-1, the V gene TRBV29-1; no reliable D call. The CDR3 extends over 13 amino acids. V was pared by 4 bases and J by 0 bases, with 9 bases between. Germline CDR1 is SQVTM and CDR2 is ANQGSEA. The CDR3: CSVVKGMNTEAFF. For the CDR3, the DNA is TGCAGCGTTGTAAAGGGAATGAACACTGAAGCTTTCTTT.

The rearrangement joins TRBV5-1 to TRBJ2-1; 7 nucleotides match TRBD2. Losses at the gene ends were 0 bases for V and 5 bases for J; bases not matched to a gene: 5. Germline CDR1 reads SGHRS; CDR2 reads YFSETQ. The CDR3 is 15 amino acids. CDR3 nucleotides: TGCGCCAGCAGCTTGGAGGGAGCGGGGAACAATGAGCAGTTCTTC. The encoded protein is CASSLEGAGNNEQFF.

Concerning this clone: The same CDR3 also results from other DNA sequences found in this sample. V gene TRBV9 combines with J gene TRBJ2-1; the D gene is possibly TRBD2 (6 bases). Trimming cost V 0 bases and J 1 base, with 8 bases left between them. Germline V CDR1 and CDR2: SGDLS, YYNGEE. This CDR3 is built from 15 residues. The DNA for the CDR3 is TGTGCCAGCAGCGTAGTGGCGGGATCCTACAATGAGCAGTTCTTC. Translation: CASSVVAGSYNEQFF.

The chain is built from TRBV7-3 and TRBJ2-3, with D possibly matching TRBD2 (6 bases). Germline V gene sequence: CDR1 SGHTA, CDR2 FQGTGA. The CDR3 is 18 residues long. The ends were cut back, 6 bases at V and 1 base at J, with 23 bases in the middle. CDR3 in amino acids: CASSQNPPPWGGTDTQYF. The CDR3 coding sequence is TGTGCCAGCAGTCAAAACCCGCCCCCGTGGGGGGGCACAGATACGCAGTATTTT.

With regard to this clone: The same CDR3 can be traced to other DNA sequences in this sample. This sequence joins TRBV7-3 and TRBJ2-5, with no clear D. Germline-derived CDR1 and CDR2 are SGHTA and FQGTGA. The CDR3 spans 12 residues. Trimming left V 1 base short and J 4 bases short, with 4 bases between. CDR3 coding DNA: TGTGCCAGCAGCTTAAGCGGAGAGACCCAGTACTTC. It is translated as CASSLSGETQYF.

The rearrangement uses TRBV6-6 and TRBJ2-7; D is undetermined. CDR1 MNHNY and CDR2 SVGAGI come from the germline V gene (reference sequence). The length of the CDR3 is 13 residues. V gave up 3 bases and J gave up 7 bases, with 13 bases separating them. Here the CDR3 reads CASSYPLGWEQYF. CDR3 in DNA: TGTGCCAGCAGTTATCCCTTGGGATGGGAGCAGTACTTC.

This clone was seen only a few times. V and J are TRBV29-1 and TRBJ2-7; 7 bases align to TRBD2. CDR1 and CDR2 from the germline V gene are SQVTM and ANQGSEA. J lost 1 base, V lost 7 bases, and 1 base had no gene match. This CDR3 is 11 amino acids long. CDR3 region: CSGGGSYEQYF. The CDR3 region has the DNA TGCAGCGGGGGAGGGTCCTACGAGCAGTACTTC.

This clone was counted once. The same CDR3 also results from other DNA sequences found in this sample. The chain uses TRBV18 and TRBJ1-3; D is possibly TRBD1 (5 bases). From germline, CDR1 is KGHSH and CDR2 LQKENI. Trimming took off 6 bases at V and 1 base at J, with 10 bases between the two ends. The CDR3 loop spans 14 amino acids. The CDR3 DNA follows: TGTGCCAGCTCGTCCGACAGTTCTGGAAACACCATATATTTT. Its protein product is CASSSDSSGNTIYF.

The CDR3 loop is CAWSGGHRETQYF. DNA for the CDR3: TGTGCCTGGAGTGGGGGGCATCGGGAGACCCAGTACTTC. The chain uses TRBV30 and TRBJ2-5, with TRBD1 as a possible D gene (6 bases). The CDR3 runs to 13 residues. Trimming took off 1 base at V and 5 bases at J, with 11 bases between the two ends. Germline V gives CDR1 GTSNPN, CDR2 SVGIG (reference sequence).

This clone showed up just a few times. This chain connects TRBV28 to TRBJ2-7; D call uncertain. V lost 5 bases and J lost 6, with 8 bases in between. The CDR3 is 11 amino acids. Germline values: CDR1 MDHEN, CDR2 SYDVKM. The CDR3 DNA reads TGTGCCAGCAGTGAAGCGCTCGAGCAGTACTTC. It is translated as CASSEALEQYF.

This clone appeared a single time. V usage is TRBV2 and J usage is TRBJ2-3; the D is unclear. The V gene lost 9 bases and the J gene lost 14 bases, with 18 bases spanning the gap. Germline-derived CDR1 and CDR2 are SNHLY and FYNNEI. This CDR3 contains 11 residues. CDR3 coding DNA: TGTGCCAGTGGCCTGGGTTTCCCCCCGTATTTT. Residues: CASGLGFPPYF.

As concerns this clone: At the DNA level, this CDR3 is encoded by other sequences in the same sample as well. This chain connects TRBV27 to TRBJ2-3; no definite D call. Per the germline V gene, CDR1 is MNHEY and CDR2 is SMNVEV (reference sequence). Trimming removed 6 bases at V and 3 bases at J, with 7 bases between. The CDR3 is 12 amino acids. The CDR3 bases are TGTGCCAGCAGACAGAGAACAGATACGCAGTATTTT. This translates into CASRQRTDTQYF.

A single count supports this clone. The V call is TRBV7-9, the J call TRBJ2-2, with unresolved D. The ends were cut back, 2 bases at V and 9 bases at J, with 13 bases in the middle. CDR1 is SEHNR, CDR2 FQNEAQ, per germline (reference sequence). The CDR3 sequence is 14 residues long. In DNA form, the CDR3 reads TGTGCCAGCAGCTTACGCACAGAGAACCGGGAGCTGTTTTTT. Translated: CASSLRTENRELFF.

Of note for this clone: At one end, the junction sequence differs from germline, possibly due to a read error. The chain recombines TRBV11-2 with TRBJ2-2; 10 bases fit TRBD1. The CDR3 covers 17 residues. Germline V lookup: CDR1 SGHAT, CDR2 FQNNGV. CDR3 sequence (DNA): TGTGCCAGCAGCCTAGAACCGGGACAGGGGTGGACCGGGGAGCTGTTTTTT. Translation: CASSLEPGQGWTGELFF. Drawing the rest from reference TRBV11-2 and TRBJ2-2, the complete variable domain is EAGVAQSPRYKIIEKRQSVAFWCNPISGHATLYWYQQILGQGPKLLIQFQNNGVVDDSQLPKDRFSAERLKGVDSTLKIQPAKLEDSAVYLCASSLEPGQGWTGELFFGEGSRLTVL.

This rearrangement joins TRBV6-5 to TRBJ2-1, with a possible D match to TRBD1 (5 bases). CDR1 and CDR2 from the germline V gene are MNHEY and SVGAGI. V was trimmed by 0 bases and J by 5 bases, leaving 11 bases between them. The CDR3 extends over 15 amino acids. The CDR3 DNA sequence: TGTGCCAGCAGTTACTCGATGAAGACAGACAATGAGCAGTTCTTC. Protein: CASSYSMKTDNEQFF.

A note on this clone: The same CDR3 also results from other DNA sequences found in this sample. In DNA form, the CDR3 reads TGTGCCTGGAGTGTAGGCCGAGGGAGTGAAGCTTTCTTT. Its translation is CAWSVGRGSEAFF. This chain joins TRBV30 and TRBJ1-1, with no clear D. Trimming stripped 0 bases from V and 7 bases from J, with 12 bases between. Per the germline V gene, CDR1 is GTSNPN and CDR2 is SVGIG (reference sequence). This CDR3 has 13 amino acids.

V is TRBV5-1 and J is TRBJ2-1; D is possibly TRBD1 (6 bases). The CDR3 has 13 residues. V lost 7 bases and J lost 5, with 13 bases in between. Germline CDR1 reads SGHRS; CDR2 reads YFSETQ. For the CDR3, the DNA is TGCGCCAGCTACAGGGATCGAGACAATGAGCAGTTCTTC. It yields the protein CASYRDRDNEQFF.

The count of this clone is one. The gene calls are TRBV7-9 and TRBJ2-7; 9 bases are shared with TRBD2. With V trimmed by 4 bases and J by 7 bases, 5 bases remained unmatched. CDR1 is SEHNR, CDR2 FQNEAQ, per germline (reference sequence). This CDR3 has 13 amino acids. The DNA for the CDR3 is TGTGCCAGCAGCTCAGGACTAGCGCAAGAGCAGTACTTC. It encodes CASSSGLAQEQYF.

The V gene is TRBV14, the J gene TRBJ1-1; 10 positions agree with TRBD1. Per the germline V gene, CDR1 is SGHDN and CDR2 is FVKESK. This CDR3 has 18 amino acids. Trimming cost V 2 bases and J 1 base; bases outside gene matches: 10. The CDR3 DNA sequence: TGTGCCAGCAGCCAATTCCCGGGACAGGGGAGGTGGAACACTGAAGCTTTCTTT. It codes for CASSQFPGQGRWNTEAFF.

V gene TRBV10-3 combines with J gene TRBJ2-7; 9 nucleotides align to TRBD2. Germline V gene data show CDR1 as ENHRY and CDR2 as SYGVKD. The CDR3 covers 14 residues. With V trimmed by 10 bases and J by 2 bases, 9 bases remained unmatched. CDR3 sequence reads: CATLSIAGAYEQYF. Written as DNA, the CDR3 is TGTGCCACCCTTAGTATAGCGGGAGCCTACGAGCAGTACTTC.

This chain uses TRBV18 with TRBJ1-4, with D hard to call. This CDR3 is 13 amino acids long. Trimming took off 3 bases at V and 5 bases at J, with 7 bases between the two ends. Germline assignment: CDR1 KGHSH and CDR2 LQKENI. CDR3 sequence: CASSPSINEKLFF. The CDR3 DNA follows: TGTGCCAGCTCACCCTCTATAAATGAAAAACTGTTTTTT.

As DNA, the CDR3 is TGTGCCAGTAGTTTCGGCCGACCCACCTACAATGAGCAGTTCTTC. Protein product: CASSFGRPTYNEQFF. The chain links TRBV19 to TRBJ2-1; D gene unclear. The germline gives CDR1 LNHDA, CDR2 SQIVND (reference sequence). The germline V and J ends were trimmed by 5 bases and 2 bases, with 13 bases remaining between them. The CDR3 has 15 amino acids.

A few counts support this clone. The chain uses TRBV6-1 and TRBJ1-5; D is ambiguous. Trimming shortened V by 11 bases and J by 1 base, and 15 bases separated the two germline ends. This CDR3 is built from 14 residues. The V gene's germline CDR1 is MNHNS and CDR2 SASEGT. CDR3 coding DNA: TGTGCCGGTGCTCGAGGGCCAAGCAATCAGCCCCAGCATTTT. Translated: CAGARGPSNQPQHF.

The V and J genes are TRBV10-2 and TRBJ1-2, with D unresolved. The CDR3 length is 10 residues. The germline V and J ends were trimmed by 3 bases and 8 bases, with 4 bases remaining between them. Germline assignment: CDR1 WSHSY and CDR2 SAAADI. The CDR3 DNA reads TGCGCCAGCAGTGATGAGGGCTACACCTTC. It yields the protein CASSDEGYTF.

The rearrangement links TRBV27 to TRBJ1-1, with D maybe TRBD1 (5 bases). Trimming took 7 bases from V and 0 from J, leaving 12 bases between them. Germline assignment: CDR1 MNHEY and CDR2 SMNVEV (reference sequence). This CDR3 spans 14 amino acids. The CDR3 is CASNRGYMNTEAFF. CDR3 nucleotide sequence: TGTGCCAGCAATAGGGGATACATGAACACTGAAGCTTTCTTT.

The V call is TRBV7-9, the J call TRBJ2-6, with a possible D match to TRBD2 (5 bases). Germline values: CDR1 SEHNR, CDR2 FQNEAQ (reference sequence). V lost 0 bases and J lost 3, with 6 bases in between. The CDR3 is 15 amino acids. The DNA of the CDR3 is TGTGCCAGCAGCTTAGCCGGAGGTGGGGCCAACGTCCTGACTTTC. Translated, it gives CASSLAGGGANVLTF.